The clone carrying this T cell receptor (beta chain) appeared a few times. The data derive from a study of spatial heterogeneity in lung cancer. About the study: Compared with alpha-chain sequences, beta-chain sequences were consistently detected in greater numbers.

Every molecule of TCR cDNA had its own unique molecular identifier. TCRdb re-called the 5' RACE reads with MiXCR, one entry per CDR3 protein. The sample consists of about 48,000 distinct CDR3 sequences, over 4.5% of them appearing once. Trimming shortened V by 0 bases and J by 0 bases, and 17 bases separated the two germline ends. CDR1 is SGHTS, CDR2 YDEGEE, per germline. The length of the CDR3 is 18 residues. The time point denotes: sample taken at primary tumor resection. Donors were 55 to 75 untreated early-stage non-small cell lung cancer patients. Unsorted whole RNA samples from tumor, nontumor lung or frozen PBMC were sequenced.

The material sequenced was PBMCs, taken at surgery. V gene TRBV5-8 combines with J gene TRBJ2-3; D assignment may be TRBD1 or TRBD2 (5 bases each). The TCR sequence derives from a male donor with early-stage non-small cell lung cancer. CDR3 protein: CASSLGRPYWGSTDTQYF. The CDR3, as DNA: TGTGCCAGCAGCTTGGGACGCCCGTACTGGGGGAGCACAGATACGCAGTATTTT.